This record looks at one T cell receptor beta chain sequence and its context. The antigen remains unidentified. Libraries were prepared by immunoSEQ multiplex PCR; TCRdb keeps only in-frame clonotypes and omits some of them. Of over 150,000 clones detected, around nine tenths appear once; the ten largest clones hold more than 5.5%. The germline gives CDR1 MNHEY, CDR2 SVGEGT. Trimming took 5 bases from V and 4 from J; bases not matched to a gene: 6. The CDR3 is made up of 14 amino acids. The data were taken from a study of T cell responses to AZD1222 COVID-19 vaccine. Whole-study findings and limits: Distributed over spike, vaccine-associated CD4 TCRs predominated at 160-218 and 743-854. Reportedly, nearly half the spike-specific TCRs target unmutated variant regions. Seropositive status at baseline applied to only a handful of AZD1222 recipients. Repertoires were obtained only post-peak T cell response.

The sample consisted of peripheral blood, taken on day 0 of AZD1222 vaccination. The clonotype originates from an adult in good health. The gene calls are TRBV6-2 or TRBV6-3 and TRBJ2-5, with TRBD2 identical over 8 bases. The CDR3 loop is CASSQAGGGETQYF. The CDR3 nucleotides are TGTGCCAGCAGTCAGGCGGGGGGAGGAGAGACCCAGTACTTC.